This passage covers 5 T cell receptor beta chains from one sample sequenced in a study of T cell responses to AZD1222 COVID-19 vaccine. Profiling relied on immunoSEQ multiplex PCR, and the TCRdb table lists in-frame clones only, not all of them. The data show roughly 120,000 clones, about 90% seen once. Sample: peripheral blood, taken 28 days after the second AZD1222 dose. These receptors all stem from an adult who received the AZD1222 COVID-19 vaccine.

The rearrangement links TRBV12-1 to TRBJ2-7; the DNA was not used to check the table's D call, TRBD2. TRBV12-1 is labeled a pseudogene. The CDR3 covers 16 residues. The CDR3 bases are TGTGCCAGCAGCTCCCGTGGGGGGGGCACCCCCTACGAGCAGTACTTC. This sequence encodes CASSSRGGGTPYEQYF.

The chain recombines TRBV28 with TRBJ2-5; no firm D call. V lost 1 base, J lost 4 bases, and 1 base lay in between. This CDR3 comprises 11 residues. Germline V gene data show CDR1 as MDHEN and CDR2 as SYDVKM. The CDR3: CASSLSETQYF. The CDR3 region has the DNA TGTGCCAGCAGTTTATCAGAGACCCAGTACTTC.

The V call is TRBV4-2, the J call TRBJ1-5, with 7 bases identical to TRBD1. Germline V gene lookup returns CDR1 LGHNA and CDR2 YNFKEQ. This CDR3 has 15 amino acids. The ends lost 3 bases at V and 4 bases at J; junction bases unmatched: 6. CDR3 loop: CASSQPGTDNQPQHF. CDR3 coding DNA: TGTGCCAGCAGCCAGCCCGGGACAGATAATCAGCCCCAGCATTTT.

In its sample, this clone was seen once. V is TRBV9 and J is TRBJ2-7; D is possibly TRBD2 (6 bases). The CDR3 totals 19 residues. V gave up 1 base and J gave up 3 bases, with 26 bases separating them. CDR1 and CDR2 (germline): SGDLS, YYNGEE. The DNA for the CDR3 is TGTGCCAGCAGCGTATCCCTTGAGTACGGGGGAAGTTTGGGCTACGAGCAGTACTTC. It codes for CASSVSLEYGGSLGYEQYF.

V and J are TRBV27 and TRBJ2-2, with 7 bases matching TRBD1. This CDR3 contains 18 residues. Germline CDR1 reads MNHEY; CDR2 reads SMNVEV (reference sequence). The V segment lost 5 bases and the J segment 0 bases; nucleotides outside the gene matches: 12. The CDR3 sequence is CASSTNPGQLPNTGELFF. In DNA form, the CDR3 reads TGTGCCAGCAGTACGAATCCGGGACAGCTACCGAACACCGGGGAGCTGTTTTTT.